The 28 T cell receptor beta chains in this list originate from one sample, sequenced in a study of vaccination and CD4 T cells after COVID-19. An Oncomine TCR Beta short-read assay was used to sequence the DNA from cultured CD4+ T cells. Each CDR3 protein is one row after TCRdb ran MiXCR on the PCR reads. The sample lists roughly 14,000 distinct CDR3 sequences, about 40% occurring once. No antigen has been identified for these receptors. As for treatment: roughly 11-day PBMC culture with coronavirus spike peptide pools or control peptides (ViraFEST assay). Sequenced here: CD4+ T cells from blood, cultured in vitro, sampled before SARS-CoV-2 vaccination. The receptors shown here come from a human donor who had recovered from COVID-19.

V gene TRBV29-1 combines with J gene TRBJ1-2, with D unresolved. V was trimmed by 2 bases and J by 8 bases, leaving 9 bases between them. The CDR3 has 11 residues. Germline V gives CDR1 SQVTM, CDR2 ANQGSEA. The CDR3 spells CSVETSRGYTF. CDR3 nucleotides: TGCAGCGTTGAAACATCCCGGGGCTACACCTTC.

The chain couples TRBV20-1 to TRBJ2-1, with TRBD1 as a possible D gene (6 bases). This CDR3 is 14 amino acids long. Germline V lookup: CDR1 DFQATT, CDR2 SNEGSKA (reference sequence). V shed 0 bases and J shed 7 bases, with 13 bases lying between them. The CDR3 region has the DNA TGCAGTGCTAGAGAAAACAGGGAATGGAATGAGCAGTTCTTC. Protein: CSARENREWNEQFF.

This clonotype was counted only a few times. This chain joins TRBV7-9 and TRBJ1-1; the match to TRBD1 covers 7 bases. Germline CDR1 reads SEHNR; CDR2 reads FQNEAQ (reference sequence). The CDR3 runs 18 residues. J gave up 0 bases and V 3 bases, and 13 bases lay outside the gene matches. The CDR3 spells CASSFSNSNRGLNTEAFF. The CDR3 DNA sequence: TGTGCCAGCAGCTTTTCAAACTCTAACAGGGGTTTGAACACTGAAGCTTTCTTT.

The chain couples TRBV28 to TRBJ2-5, with TRBD1 matching over 7 bases. From germline, CDR1 is MDHEN and CDR2 SYDVKM. The CDR3 runs to 16 residues. Germline trimming cut 3 bases from V and 1 base from J; bases unmatched to any gene: 8. The CDR3 bases are TGTGCCAGCAGTTTCACAGGGGTGGAACCCCAAGAGACCCAGTACTTC. Translation: CASSFTGVEPQETQYF.

J is TRBJ2-7 and V is TRBV20-1, with 8 positions matching TRBD1. The germline gives CDR1 DFQATT, CDR2 SNEGSKA (reference sequence). J lost 6 bases, V lost 4 bases, and 2 bases had no gene match. The CDR3 is made up of 11 amino acids. The CDR3 DNA follows: TGCAGTGCTAACAGGGGGGCCGAGCAGTACTTC. Protein sequence: CSANRGAEQYF.

A single count supports this clonotype. One end of the junction varies from germline; a read error may be responsible. The CDR3 reads CASSDNRGQGNQPQHF. The CDR3 nucleotides read TGCGCCAGCAGTGACAACAGGGGGCAGGGCAATCAGCCCCAGCATTTT. The rearrangement joins TRBV6-4 to TRBJ1-5, with 9 bases that match TRBD1. CDR1 and CDR2 (germline): MRHNA, SNTAGT. The CDR3 runs 16 residues.

The chain carries TRBV5-4 and TRBJ1-1, with TRBD1 as a possible D gene (6 bases). CDR1 and CDR2 from the germline V gene are SGHNT and YYREEE (reference sequence). The V gene lost 0 bases and the J gene lost 4 bases, with 10 bases spanning the gap. This CDR3 comprises 14 residues. The CDR3 bases are TGTGCCAGCAGCTTGGCCCTGGGGGCCACTGAAGCTTTCTTT. It translates to CASSLALGATEAFF.

The V gene is TRBV7-8, the J gene TRBJ2-7; D uncertain. CDR1 and CDR2 (germline): SGHVS, FQNEAQ. V was cut by 3 bases and J by 4 bases, with 7 bases left in between. CDR3 length: 12 amino acids. The CDR3 loop reads CASSFSEYEQYF. CDR3 nucleotide sequence: TGTGCCAGCAGCTTTTCCGAATACGAGCAGTACTTC.

The chain links TRBV7-9 to TRBJ1-1, with D possibly TRBD1 on 6 matching bases. CDR1 is SEHNR, CDR2 FQNEAQ, per germline (reference sequence). Trimming took off 5 bases at V and 1 base at J, with 11 bases between the two ends. The CDR3 extends over 14 amino acids. The CDR3 bases are TGTGCCAGCAGCATCTTGACAGGGAACACTGAAGCTTTCTTT. This encodes CASSILTGNTEAFF. The full variable domain, completed using reference TRBV7-9 and TRBJ1-1, is DTGVSQNPRHKITKRGQNVTFRCDPISEHNRLYWYRQTLGQGPEFLTYFQNEAQLEKSRLLSDRFSAERPKGSFSTLEIQRTEQGDSAMYLCASSILTGNTEAFFGQGTRLTVV.

The genes are TRBV20-1 and TRBJ1-6, with unresolved D. The CDR3 runs 14 residues. Per germline, CDR1 DFQATT and CDR2 SNEGSKA (reference sequence). The germline V and J ends were trimmed by 4 bases and 1 base, with 8 bases remaining between them. CDR3 region: CSATAESYNSPLHF. CDR3 sequence (DNA): TGCAGTGCTACCGCGGAGTCCTATAATTCACCCCTCCACTTT.

J is TRBJ2-2 and V is TRBV7-9, with D perhaps given as TRBD1 or TRBD2 (5 bases each). Trimming stripped 8 bases from V and 6 bases from J, with 19 bases between. In germline, CDR1 is SEHNR, CDR2 FQNEAQ (reference sequence). This CDR3 region has 15 residues. CDR3 loop: CASLNRDLGPGELFF. The CDR3 DNA follows: TGTGCCAGCCTAAACCGGGACCTGGGCCCCGGGGAGCTGTTTTTT.

The rearrangement links TRBV6-1 to TRBJ2-7; unclear D gene. Germline CDR1 MNHNS, CDR2 SASEGT. V lost 4 bases to trimming and J lost 1 base, with 5 bases between them. The CDR3 contains 12 residues. The CDR3 sequence is CASSGSSYEQYF. For the CDR3, the DNA is TGTGCCAGCAGTGGGTCATCCTACGAGCAGTACTTC.

A single count supports this clonotype. The V and J genes are TRBV7-8 and TRBJ1-5, with no clear D. Germline values: CDR1 SGHVS, CDR2 FQNEAQ. V lost 5 bases and J lost 1, with 9 bases in between. CDR3 size: 14 residues. CDR3 residues: CASSPGRSNQPQHF. Written as DNA, the CDR3 is TGTGCCAGCAGCCCAGGACGGAGCAATCAGCCCCAGCATTTT.

CDR3 residues: CSGATGGNNGYTF. Here the CDR3 DNA reads TGCAGCGGGGCGACAGGGGGCAATAATGGCTACACCTTC. The rearrangement joins TRBV29-1 to TRBJ1-2, with 10 bases lining up with TRBD1. This CDR3 is 13 amino acids long. Germline CDR1 SQVTM, CDR2 ANQGSEA. V trimming: 7 bases; J trimming: 6 bases; junction bases outside the gene matches: 8.

Points on this clonotype: A junction boundary mismatches the germline segment, possibly from a read error. The V call is TRBV27, the J call TRBJ2-2; D remains ambiguous. The CDR3 has 12 residues. From germline, CDR1 is MNHEY and CDR2 SMNVEV (reference sequence). For the CDR3, the DNA is TGTGGCAGCAGCCTAGACACCGGGGAGCTGTTTTTT. The encoded protein is CGSSLDTGELFF.

The V call is TRBV20-1, the J call TRBJ2-3; D perhaps matches TRBD2 (5 bases). The V end lost 0 bases, the J end lost 2 bases, and 21 bases lay between the germline ends. The germline gives CDR1 DFQATT, CDR2 SNEGSKA (reference sequence). This CDR3 has 18 amino acids. The DNA for the CDR3 is TGCAGTGCTAGAGATTTTCGACGCAGCGGACGGTCCACAGATACGCAGTATTTT. It specifies CSARDFRRSGRSTDTQYF.

The chain couples TRBV6-2 or TRBV6-3 to TRBJ1-5; 10 nucleotides agree with TRBD1. This CDR3 has 14 amino acids. Looked up from germline, CDR1 is MNHEY and CDR2 is SVGEGT. V was clipped by 5 bases and J by 7 bases; unmatched bases: 5. The CDR3 sequence is CASSIGQGVQPQHF. As DNA, the CDR3 is TGTGCCAGCAGTATTGGACAGGGGGTCCAGCCCCAGCATTTT.

This sequence joins TRBV11-2 and TRBJ1-6; D uncertain. The CDR3 length is 12 residues. The germline CDR1 and CDR2 sequences are SGHAT and FQNNGV. V was pared by 5 bases and J by 7 bases, with 6 bases between. The CDR3 reads CASSPGNSPLHF. CDR3 DNA sequence: TGTGCCAGCAGCCCTGGCAATTCACCCCTCCACTTT.

This clonotype was recorded a few times. The chain is built from TRBV12-3 or TRBV12-4 and TRBJ1-2; 9 nucleotides align to TRBD1. This CDR3 is built from 12 residues. With 6 bases clipped from V and 5 bases from J, the junction kept 1 base outside the gene matches. The CDR3 nucleotides read TGTGCCAGCAGGGGGACAGGGTATGGCTACACCTTC. It is translated as CASRGTGYGYTF.

This clonotype was seen only once. The rearrangement uses TRBV10-1 and TRBJ2-3; unclear D gene. V lost 5 bases and J lost 1, with 10 bases in between. Per germline, CDR1 WNHNN and CDR2 SYGVQD (reference sequence). The CDR3 loop spans 14 amino acids. The CDR3 DNA reads TGCGCCAGCAGTATGGGTGGGGGCACAGATACGCAGTATTTT. Its translation is CASSMGGGTDTQYF.

This clonotype was seen a handful of times. V usage is TRBV28 and J usage is TRBJ2-6; a weak D match, TRBD2 (5 bases). This CDR3 has 17 residues. The V end lost 3 bases, the J end lost 4 bases, and 16 bases lay between the germline ends. The germline V gene has CDR1 MDHEN and CDR2 SYDVKM. The CDR3 loop is CASSFREGTGGANVLTF. The CDR3 nucleotides read TGTGCCAGCAGTTTCCGAGAGGGAACGGGAGGGGCCAACGTCCTGACTTTC.

In its sample, this clonotype is large. This chain uses TRBV27 with TRBJ1-2; D not certain. Germline lookup yields CDR1 MNHEY and CDR2 SMNVEV (reference sequence). The CDR3 has 16 residues. Trimming took off 4 bases at V and 4 bases at J, with 19 bases between the two ends. CDR3 nucleotide sequence: TGTGCCAGCAGTTCTCTAACCGGATACATATTCTATGGCTACACCTTC. Translation gives CASSSLTGYIFYGYTF.

The chain carries TRBV28 and TRBJ2-2; D is possibly TRBD2 (6 bases). Germline V gene sequence: CDR1 MDHEN, CDR2 SYDVKM. This CDR3 has 12 residues. Between the trimmed V and J ends, which lost 4 bases and 9 bases, there was a span of 9 bases. In nucleotides, the CDR3 is TGTGCCAGCAGTTCCGGGACTTGGGAGCTGTTTTTT. It translates to CASSSGTWELFF.

The chain couples TRBV7-8 to TRBJ2-7, with TRBD2 matching over 9 bases. The CDR3 is 14 residues long. From germline, CDR1 is SGHVS and CDR2 FQNEAQ. The V and J ends lost 5 bases and 5 bases, in that order; junction bases with no gene match: 7. CDR3 sequence: CASSVGTSRNEQYF. In DNA form, the CDR3 reads TGTGCCAGCAGCGTCGGGACTAGCAGGAACGAGCAGTACTTC.

This clonotype was seen only a few times. CDR3 sequence: CAISESPGGVQSPLHF. The CDR3 nucleotides read TGTGCCATCAGTGAGTCGCCCGGGGGTGTGCAGTCACCCCTCCACTTT. The chain uses TRBV10-3 and TRBJ1-6; weak D call: TRBD1 (5 bases). CDR1 and CDR2 (germline): ENHRY, SYGVKD. The V end lost 0 bases, the J end lost 10 bases, and 16 bases lay between the germline ends. The CDR3 is 16 amino acids.

The chain joins TRBV18 to TRBJ2-5; D gene uncertain. The V gene's germline CDR1 is KGHSH and CDR2 LQKENI. V dropped 1 base and J dropped 5 bases, with 8 bases sitting between them. The CDR3 loop spans 13 amino acids. The CDR3 here is CASSPLPEETQYF. In nucleotides, the CDR3 is TGTGCCAGCTCACCACTTCCGGAGGAGACCCAGTACTTC.

The rearrangement uses TRBV20-1 and TRBJ2-2; maybe TRBD2 (5 bases). Between the trimmed V and J ends, which lost 1 base and 1 base, there was a span of 10 bases. Germline V gene sequence: CDR1 DFQATT, CDR2 SNEGSKA (reference sequence). The CDR3 totals 15 residues. CDR3 bases: TGCAGTGCTAGAGGGGTGGCGGGGAACACCGGGGAGCTGTTTTTT. Translating it yields CSARGVAGNTGELFF.

The CDR3 bases are TGTGCCAGCAGCTTAGATCGCACAGCCGGAGAGACCCAGTACTTC. This gives the protein CASSLDRTAGETQYF. This sequence joins TRBV11-3 and TRBJ2-5; no firm D call. The V end was cut by 0 bases, the J end by 4 bases, with 12 bases between. Germline-derived CDR1 and CDR2 are SGHNT and YENEEA. The CDR3 length is 15 residues.